Ten or more counts support the clone carrying this T cell receptor beta chain. Its antigen is not identified. It was through 5'RACE template switching that TCR cDNA was made, with a universal primer site and UMIs added. TCRdb re-called the 5' RACE reads through MiXCR, storing one row per CDR3 protein. This sample has 200,000 to 300,000 distinct CDR3 sequences, with less than 7.5% found just once. The sample comes from a study of T cells after yellow fever vaccination. Study-level results: In FACS-sorted repertoires, abundant clonotypes from the bulk population could appear as contaminants. Post-booster reappearance was seen for most primary-vaccination clones (about 96% CD4, around 90% CD8). Clonotype sharing between CD4 and CD8 compartments was small.

There are 15 residues in the CDR3. V trimming: 6 bases; J trimming: 7 bases; junction bases outside the gene matches: 9. The TCR comes from a man aged 30 to 39 who received the YFV17D yellow fever vaccine. The chain has TRBV12-3 or TRBV12-4 and TRBJ2-2, with TRBD1 identical over 9 bases. The specimen comprised CD4+ T cells sorted from PBMCs, sampled on the day of the yellow fever booster vaccination. CDR3 sequence reads: CASRARTGDVGELFF. The DNA for the CDR3 is TGTGCCAGCAGGGCGCGGACAGGGGACGTCGGGGAGCTGTTTTTT.